This T cell receptor (beta chain) is drawn from a study of PD-1 blockade in classical Hodgkin lymphoma. Study-wide results and limits: Significant TCR diversity gains by C4D1 occurred in CD4+ but not CD8+ cells.

This CDR3 has 12 amino acids. V dropped 6 bases and J dropped 4 bases, with 7 bases sitting between them. Germline V gene sequence: CDR1 LNHDA, CDR2 SQIVND (reference sequence). Sequencing was performed with immunoSEQ multiplex PCR; in TCRdb, only in-frame clones are kept and a portion is missing. Among 12,000 or so clones listed, roughly 83% were seen once. As to this clone: Its antigen is as yet unknown.

Patients all relapsed after autologous stem cell transplantation, and there was variation in brentuximab vedotin exposure. Thawed PBMCs underwent magnetic negative selection to obtain purified CD8+ T cells. Classification of best responses gave complete response, partial response or progressive disease. The rearrangement joins TRBV19 to TRBJ1-5; D gene unclear. The sequence was collected from a human donor with classical Hodgkin lymphoma. Material: CD8+ T cells from blood, obtained at baseline. This CDR3 reads CASSLGNQPQHF. Here the CDR3 DNA reads TGTGCCAGTAGCCTTGGGAATCAGCCCCAGCATTTT.